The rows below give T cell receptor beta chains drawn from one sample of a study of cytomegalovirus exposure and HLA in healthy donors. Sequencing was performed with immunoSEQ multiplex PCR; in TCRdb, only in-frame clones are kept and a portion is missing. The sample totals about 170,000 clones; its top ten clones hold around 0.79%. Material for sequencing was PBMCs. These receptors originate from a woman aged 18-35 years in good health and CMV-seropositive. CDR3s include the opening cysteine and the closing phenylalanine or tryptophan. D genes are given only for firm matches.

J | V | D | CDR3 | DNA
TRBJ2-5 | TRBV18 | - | CASSPKSEGLETQYF | TGTGCCAGCTCTCCAAAAAGCGAGGGCTTGGAGACCCAGTACTTC
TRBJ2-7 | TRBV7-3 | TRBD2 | CASSPGGMGEQYF | TGTGCCAGCAGCCCCGGGGGGATGGGGGAGCAGTACTTC
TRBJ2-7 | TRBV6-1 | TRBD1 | CAIHRTGYAYEQYF | TGTGCCATCCACCGGACAGGGTATGCCTACGAGCAGTACTTC
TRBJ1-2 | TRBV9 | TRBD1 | CASSPGTGALNYGYTF | TGTGCCAGCAGCCCCGGGACAGGGGCGTTGAACTATGGCTACACCTTC
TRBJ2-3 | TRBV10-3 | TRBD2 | CATSGTSAYFSTDTQYF | TGTGCCACCTCCGGGACTAGCGCGTACTTTAGCACAGATACGCAGTATTTT
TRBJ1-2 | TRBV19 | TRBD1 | CASSRGQAYGYTF | TGTGCCAGTAGCCGGGGACAGGCCTATGGCTACACCTTC
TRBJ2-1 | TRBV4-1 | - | CASSQVTGYNEQFF | TGCGCCAGCAGCCAAGTTACGGGCTACAATGAGCAGTTCTTC
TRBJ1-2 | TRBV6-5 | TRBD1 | CASRIRQGGYYGYTF | TGTGCCAGCAGAATCAGACAGGGAGGTTACTATGGCTACACCTTC
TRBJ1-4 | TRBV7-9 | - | CASSRTATNEKLFF | TGTGCCAGCAGCAGGACAGCAACTAATGAAAAACTGTTTTTT
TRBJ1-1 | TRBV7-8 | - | CASSPRGTGGTEAFF | TGTGCCAGCAGCCCCCGGGGGACGGGAGGCACTGAAGCTTTCTTT
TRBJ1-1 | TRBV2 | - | CASARHLNTEAFF | TGTGCCAGCGCCAGACACCTGAACACTGAAGCTTTCTTT
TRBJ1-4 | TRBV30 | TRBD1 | CAWRKDREWGPEKLFF | TGTGCCTGGAGGAAGGACAGGGAATGGGGACCGGAAAAACTGTTTTTT
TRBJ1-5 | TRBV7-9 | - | CASSIGAGPQHF | TGTGCCAGCAGCATAGGAGCCGGGCCCCAGCATTTT
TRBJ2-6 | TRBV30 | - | CAWTFGTSSSGANVLTF | TGTGCCTGGACCTTCGGGACATCAAGCTCTGGGGCCAACGTCCTGACTTTC
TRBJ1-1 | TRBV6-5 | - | CASSFARNTEAFF | TGTGCCAGCAGTTTCGCCAGGAACACTGAAGCTTTCTTT
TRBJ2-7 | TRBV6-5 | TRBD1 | CASSYFQGADEQYF | TGTGCCAGCAGTTACTTCCAGGGGGCGGATGAGCAGTACTTC
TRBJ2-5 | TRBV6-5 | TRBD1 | CASSYSGQGMEQYF | TGTGCCAGCAGTTACTCCGGACAGGGGATGGAGCAGTACTTC
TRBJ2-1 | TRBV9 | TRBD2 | CASSVGLALAYNEQFF | TGTGCCAGCAGCGTAGGACTAGCACTCGCCTACAATGAGCAGTTCTTC
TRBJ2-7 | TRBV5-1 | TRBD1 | CASSAGTGGYEQYF | TGCGCCAGCAGCGCCGGGACAGGTGGCTACGAGCAGTACTTC
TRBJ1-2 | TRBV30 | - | CAWETVFYGYTF | TGTGCCTGGGAGACAGTCTTCTATGGCTACACCTTC
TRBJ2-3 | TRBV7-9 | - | CASSLEQPGVGTDTQYF | TGTGCCAGCAGCTTAGAACAACCCGGGGTGGGCACAGATACGCAGTATTTT
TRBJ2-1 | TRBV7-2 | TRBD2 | CASSSRLAGTLYNEQFF | TGTGCCAGCAGCTCTCGTCTAGCGGGGACCCTGTACAATGAGCAGTTCTTC
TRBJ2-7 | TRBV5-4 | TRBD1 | CASSLGGQGVYEQYF | TGTGCCAGCAGCCTGGGGGGACAGGGAGTCTACGAGCAGTACTTC
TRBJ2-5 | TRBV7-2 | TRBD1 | CASSSRRQGAGTAQYF | TGTGCCAGCAGCTCTCGTAGACAGGGGGCGGGTACGGCCCAGTACTTC
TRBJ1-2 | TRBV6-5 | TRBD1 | CASGRPGQGGSGYTF | TGTGCCAGCGGACGACCGGGACAGGGAGGATCTGGCTACACCTTC
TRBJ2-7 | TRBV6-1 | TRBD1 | CASSAGYRGAYEQYF | TGTGCCAGCAGTGCCGGCTACAGGGGCGCCTACGAGCAGTACTTC
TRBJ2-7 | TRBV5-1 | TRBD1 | CASSLGTGAYEQYF | TGCGCCAGCAGCTTGGGAACAGGGGCCTACGAGCAGTACTTC
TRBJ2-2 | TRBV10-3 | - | CAISERDTDTGELFF | TGTGCCATCAGTGAGCGGGACACCGACACCGGGGAGCTGTTTTTT
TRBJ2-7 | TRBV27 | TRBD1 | CAVSSTGGGYEQYF | TGTGCCGTCAGCAGCACAGGGGGCGGTTACGAGCAGTACTTC
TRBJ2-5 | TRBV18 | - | CASSAGPGEETQYF | TGTGCCAGCTCAGCGGGACCGGGGGAAGAGACCCAGTACTTC
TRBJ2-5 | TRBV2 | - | CASSKMDSQETQYF | TGTGCCAGCAGTAAAATGGACAGCCAAGAGACCCAGTACTTC